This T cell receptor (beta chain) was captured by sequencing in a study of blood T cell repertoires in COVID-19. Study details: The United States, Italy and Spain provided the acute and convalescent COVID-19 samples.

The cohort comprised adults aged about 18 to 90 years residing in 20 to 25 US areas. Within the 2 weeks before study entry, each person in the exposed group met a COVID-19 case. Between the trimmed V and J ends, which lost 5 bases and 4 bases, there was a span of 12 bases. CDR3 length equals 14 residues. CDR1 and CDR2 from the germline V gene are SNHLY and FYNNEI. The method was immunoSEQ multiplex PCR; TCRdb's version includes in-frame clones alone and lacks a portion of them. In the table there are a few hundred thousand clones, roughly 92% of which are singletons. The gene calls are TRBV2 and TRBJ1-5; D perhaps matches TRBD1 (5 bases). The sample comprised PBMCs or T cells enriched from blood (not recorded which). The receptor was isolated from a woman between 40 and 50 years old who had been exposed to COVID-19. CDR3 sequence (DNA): TGTGCCAGCAGTTATACTCAGGGTAATCAGCCCCAGCATTTT. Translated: CASSYTQGNQPQHF.